The T cell receptor (beta chain) described here comes from a study of cytomegalovirus exposure and HLA in healthy donors. About the study: The same platform was used for the 120 validation repertoires and the approximately 670 first-cohort repertoires, a later analysis reported.

Only in-frame clones appear in the TCRdb table, and some are missing; sequencing was by immunoSEQ multiplex PCR. Of fewer than 250,000 clones listed, 80% to 90% were seen once; the top ten hold about 2%. CDR1 SQVTM and CDR2 ANQGSEA come from the germline V gene. The V gene lost 3 bases and the J gene lost 5 bases, with 13 bases spanning the gap. The CDR3 runs to 13 residues. As concerns this clone: The target antigen is unknown.

Study observations and caveats: Reported results showed that the classifier diagnosed cytomegalovirus status with high specificity and sensitivity. Three chains tied to CMV proved CMV antigen-specific in vitro.

The receptor comes from a woman aged 18-29 years in good health and CMV-seropositive. Material: PBMCs. V is TRBV29-1 and J is TRBJ2-5; D uncertain. The CDR3 DNA sequence: TGCAGCGTTGATGGGCAGGTCAAGGAGACCCAGTACTTC. Its translation: CSVDGQVKETQYF.